Each of the 21 T cell receptor beta chains below was sequenced from the same sample in a study of Graves' ophthalmopathy and Graves' hyperthyroidism. Scientists amplified the TCR beta CDR3 regions from RNA transcripts. HTBI primers were used in a first-round RT-PCR, which preceded a second-round multiplex PCR. TCRdb independently ran MiXCR on the multiplex PCR reads; one entry per CDR3 protein. The table shows about 16,000 distinct CDR3 sequences, with more than 45% occurring only once. Sequenced material: peripheral blood. The origin of the receptors is a woman aged 40 to 49 with stable Graves' hyperthyroidism.

This chain links TRBV2 with TRBJ1-6, with TRBD1 as a possible D gene (5 bases). This CDR3 region has 15 residues. Germline lookup yields CDR1 SNHLY and CDR2 FYNNEI. V was cut by 4 bases and J by 9 bases, with 16 bases left in between. For the CDR3, the DNA is TGTGCCAGCAGTGGAACTCCCAGGGCGAGTTCACCCCTCCACTTT. It codes for CASSGTPRASSPLHF.

The chain recombines TRBV4-2 with TRBJ1-4; D is undetermined. From germline, CDR1 is LGHNA and CDR2 YNFKEQ. The CDR3 extends over 18 amino acids. V was shortened by 0 bases and J by 3 bases, with 17 bases between the two germline ends. The CDR3 spells CASSQDPLGRSPNEKLFF. In DNA, the CDR3 is TGTGCCAGCAGCCAAGATCCCCTTGGTAGGAGTCCTAATGAAAAACTGTTTTTT.

J is TRBJ2-3 and V is TRBV20-1; possibly TRBD2 for D (7 bases). The CDR3 has 15 residues. V lost 7 bases, J lost 4 bases, and 21 bases lay in between. Per germline, CDR1 DFQATT and CDR2 SNEGSKA (reference sequence). CDR3 sequence reads: CSVDGGGSRADTQYF. DNA for the CDR3: TGCAGTGTCGACGGGGGCGGGAGTCGCGCAGATACGCAGTATTTT.

The V and J genes are TRBV5-1 and TRBJ2-3; maybe TRBD2 (5 bases). Germline values: CDR1 SGHRS, CDR2 YFSETQ. The CDR3 contains 15 residues. Trimming took 0 bases from V and 2 from J, leaving 10 bases between them. The CDR3 DNA follows: TGCGCCAGCAGCTTGGAAGGGAGCTTCACAGATACGCAGTATTTT. Protein product: CASSLEGSFTDTQYF.

This clonotype has at least ten counts. The V call is TRBV20-1, the J call TRBJ2-7; possibly TRBD1 or TRBD2 for D (5 bases each). Trimming took off 3 bases at V and 0 bases at J, with 12 bases between the two ends. Germline CDR1 DFQATT, CDR2 SNEGSKA (reference sequence). There are 14 residues in the CDR3. As DNA, the CDR3 is TGCAGTGCTAGCCCGGGGACGAGCTCCTACGAGCAGTACTTC. This translates into CSASPGTSSYEQYF.

This clonotype was picked up a small number of times. At one end the junction does not follow the germline gene, possibly because of a read error. The V call is TRBV13, the J call TRBJ2-5; TRBD2 agrees at 11 bases. This CDR3 region has 16 residues. Germline V gene lookup returns CDR1 PRHDT and CDR2 FYEKMQ (reference sequence). The CDR3 reads CASSLGLAGGQGTQYF. Written as DNA, the CDR3 is TGTGCCAGCAGCTTAGGCCTAGCGGGGGGCCAAGGGACCCAGTACTTC.

This clonotype showed up many times. The CDR3 coding sequence is TGTGCCAGCAGCCCCCGCTTATCTGGAAACACCATATATTTT. Residues: CASSPRLSGNTIYF. V usage is TRBV7-2 and J usage is TRBJ1-3; D gene unclear. The V end was cut by 5 bases, the J end by 1 base, with 9 bases between. The length of the CDR3 is 14 residues. CDR1 is SGHTA and CDR2 is FQGNSA in the germline V gene.

This clonotype has just a few counts. The CDR3 ends on some other residue instead of the conserved phenylalanine or tryptophan, so this is likely a read error. It is unclear where the CDR3 begins or ends on the DNA, so no DNA is shown, and the CDR3 is as TCRdb lists it. The chain uses TRBV7-2 and TRBJ2-5; the D call in the table, TRBD1, was not verified against the DNA. Germline-derived CDR1 and CDR2 are SGHTA and FQGNSA. The CDR3 sequence runs 15 residues, both termini included. This CDR3 is CASSLGTQGLHTFGS.

The sample holds one count of this clonotype. The chain carries TRBV14 and TRBJ2-2, with a weak D call TRBD1 (6 bases). Trimming took 3 bases from V and 4 from J, leaving 9 bases between them. The CDR3 consists of 14 residues. The germline CDR1 and CDR2 sequences are SGHDN and FVKESK. The CDR3 loop is CASSQGASTGELFF. The DNA for the CDR3 is TGTGCCAGCAGCCAGGGGGCGAGCACCGGGGAGCTGTTTTTT.

This clonotype was counted between two and nine times. The genes are TRBV7-6 and TRBJ2-7; 11 nucleotides match TRBD2. CDR3 length: 14 amino acids. Germline values: CDR1 SGHVS, CDR2 FNYEAQ. V was pared by 5 bases and J by 4 bases, with 4 bases of the junction left unmatched. Here the CDR3 reads CASSPSGRSYEQYF. In DNA, the CDR3 is TGTGCCAGCAGCCCTAGCGGGAGGTCGTACGAGCAGTACTTC.

This clonotype was counted many times. V gene TRBV20-1 combines with J gene TRBJ2-5; TRBD2 aligns across 8 bases. Germline CDR1 and CDR2: DFQATT and SNEGSKA (reference sequence). CDR3 size: 15 residues. V lost 4 bases, J lost 5 bases, and 12 bases stayed unmatched. CDR3 DNA: TGCAGTGCTATGCCCGGCGGGGGGCTTCGGGAGACCCAGTACTTC. This codes for CSAMPGGGLRETQYF.

By share, this clonotype ranks as medium-sized. This chain joins TRBV29-1 and TRBJ2-7; 10 bases align to TRBD1. The germline V gene has CDR1 SQVTM and CDR2 ANQGSEA. Germline trimming cut 4 bases from V and 4 bases from J; bases unmatched to any gene: 4. This CDR3 contains 13 residues. CDR3 nucleotides: TGCAGCGTTGGACAGGGGGCCCCGTACGAGCAGTACTTC. It codes for CSVGQGAPYEQYF.

The rearrangement joins TRBV9 to TRBJ2-5; no definite D call. The CDR3 totals 14 residues. V shed 4 bases and J shed 11 bases, with 21 bases lying between them. CDR1 is SGDLS and CDR2 is YYNGEE in the germline V gene. CDR3 region: CASSIHGGVDEQYF. For the CDR3, the DNA is TGTGCCAGCAGCATCCACGGTGGGGTGGATGAGCAGTACTTC.

With regard to this clonotype: With a much larger clone just one base away, this may be a read error. V usage is TRBV6-1 and J usage is TRBJ2-1, with D possibly matching TRBD2 (6 bases). Germline values: CDR1 MNHNS, CDR2 SASEGT. The length of the CDR3 is 10 residues. Here the CDR3 reads CTSKDQREFF. DNA of the CDR3: TGTACCAGCAAAGATCAGCGGGAGTTCTTC.

As for this clonotype: It is likely a read error, because the conserved phenylalanine at the end of the CDR3 is missing. The chain combines TRBV12-3 or TRBV12-4 with TRBJ2-3, with TRBD1 matching 8 bases. The DNA end is a closer match to TRBJ1-4, so the J assignment may be wrong. This CDR3 comprises 14 residues. This CDR3 reads CASKIQGGEEKLFC. CDR3 bases: TGTGCCAGCAAGATACAGGGGGGGGAAGAAAAACTGTTTTGT.

This clonotype was recorded at least ten times. This chain links TRBV20-1 with TRBJ1-1; 9 bases match TRBD1. Germline V CDR1 and CDR2: DFQATT, SNEGSKA (reference sequence). V dropped 3 bases and J dropped 1; count of bases not matched to a gene: 6. CDR3 length: 15 residues. Here the CDR3 DNA reads TGCAGTGCTAGCTATCCGGGACAGGGGAACACTGAAGCTTTCTTT. Residues: CSASYPGQGNTEAFF.

This chain links TRBV5-1 with TRBJ1-4; D call uncertain. V was clipped by 0 bases and J by 5 bases, with 8 bases between them. The CDR3 spans 14 residues. Germline V lookup: CDR1 SGHRS, CDR2 YFSETQ. CDR3 sequence reads: CASSLDGRNEKLFF. For the CDR3, the DNA is TGCGCCAGCAGCTTGGATGGCAGGAATGAAAAACTGTTTTTT.

CDR3 DNA sequence: TGTGCCAGCAGCCACGGGGACAGGGGAAATTCACCCCTCCACTTT. Translating it yields CASSHGDRGNSPLHF. The chain links TRBV7-9 to TRBJ1-6; 10 nucleotides agree with TRBD1. There are 15 residues in the CDR3. From germline, CDR1 is SEHNR and CDR2 FQNEAQ (reference sequence). Trimming removed 5 bases from V and 7 bases from J; junction bases left unmatched: 5.

The sample holds many counts of this clonotype. J is TRBJ2-7 and V is TRBV5-5, with 9 bases identical to TRBD1. The junction had 12 bases not matched to a gene; V was cut back by 6 bases and J by 2 bases. This CDR3 contains 16 residues. The germline CDR1 and CDR2 sequences are SGHKS and YYEKEE (reference sequence). The CDR3 DNA reads as TGTGCCAGCACCAACTCTGGACAGGGGATAACCTACGAGCAGTACTTC. Translating gives CASTNSGQGITYEQYF.

The chain carries TRBV7-8 and TRBJ1-4; D not resolved. The CDR3 loop spans 17 amino acids. The germline V and J ends were trimmed by 5 bases and 5 bases, with 21 bases remaining between them. Germline loops: CDR1 SGHVS, CDR2 FQNEAQ. The CDR3 loop reads CASSRIGLLGRNEKLFF. The DNA of the CDR3 is TGTGCCAGCAGCCGAATAGGATTGCTCGGGAGGAATGAAAAACTGTTTTTT.

The CDR3 loop is CASSKGFTDTQYF. The CDR3 region has the DNA TGTGCCAGCTCTAAGGGCTTCACAGATACGCAGTATTTT. The V gene is TRBV6-1, the J gene TRBJ2-3, with D unresolved. The V and J ends lost 8 bases and 2 bases respectively, with 11 bases between them. The CDR3 has 13 amino acids. Germline V gene data show CDR1 as MNHNS and CDR2 as SASEGT.